The T cell receptor (beta chain) described here comes from a study of blood T cell repertoires in COVID-19. About the study: PBMCs, B-cell-depleted T cells, or T cells were the source of the cDNA or gDNA that made up the material.

Germline V gene lookup returns CDR1 MDHEN and CDR2 SYDVKM. CDR3 size: 13 residues. The V gene end was trimmed by 6 bases and the J gene end by 9 bases; junction bases not matched to a gene: 5. Source study methods: Amplifying reference gene primers gave estimates of nucleated cell counts. Profiled with immunoSEQ multiplex PCR; TCRdb holds only in-frame clones, not every one. D and trimming were read from the DNA, whereas the V and J calls and clone size are those reported in that table. Of about 250,000 clones listed, 85% to 90% are singletons. All enrollees were roughly 18 to 90 years old and from 24 US areas. Participants reported their clinical history, and cohort assignment relied on those reports.

The chain recombines TRBV28 with TRBJ1-6, with 7 bases identical to TRBD1. Material for sequencing was PBMCs or T cells enriched from blood (not recorded which). The TCR sequence derives from a young woman with acute COVID-19. CDR3 in amino acids: CASRLTGTSPLHF. CDR3 DNA: TGTGCCAGCAGACTGACAGGGACTTCACCCCTCCACTTT.